A selection of T cell receptor beta chains follows, all from one sample in a study of blood T cell repertoires in COVID-19. The protocol was immunoSEQ multiplex PCR, while the TCRdb copy is restricted to in-frame clones and leaves out a portion. The sample lists nearly 110,000 clones; 60% to 85% were seen once. Sequenced: peripheral blood. These receptors came from a man older than 75 with COVID-19, enrolled during active disease. The CDR3 runs from the conserved cysteine through the conserved F or W. The D gene is left open where the match is weak. Rows give clone size only sometimes, using once, few, many, or a class for an expanded clone.

clone_size,j_call,v_call,cdr3_length,d_call,cdr3_nt,cdr3_aa
.,TRBJ1-1,TRBV9,14,.,TGTGCCAGCAGCTCCAACACCCGTACAGGGACAGCTTTCTTT,CASSSNTRTGTAFF
.,TRBJ1-6,TRBV4-1,16,.,TGCGCCAGCAGCCAAGGCCCCAGCTCCTATAATTCACCCCTCCACTTT,CASSQGPSSYNSPLHF
.,TRBJ2-6,TRBV11-3,18,TRBD1,TGTGCCAGCAGTATGGGACAGGGCTCGTCCTCTGGGGCCAACGTCCTGACTTTC,CASSMGQGSSSGANVLTF
.,TRBJ2-5,TRBV21-1,13,.,TGTGCCAGCACGGGGGAGATGTTAGGGACCCAGTACTTC,CASTGEMLGTQYF
.,TRBJ2-3,TRBV5-1,15,.,TGCGCCAGCAGCTCCCTTAGCGGACATGGGGATACGCAGTATTTT,CASSSLSGHGDTQYF
.,TRBJ1-4,TRBV4-3,16,.,TGCGCCAGCAGCCAAGAAACGGTCCGGGGTATGGGGAAACTGTTTTTT,CASSQETVRGMGKLFF
once,TRBJ2-2,TRBV6-6,16,TRBD2,TGTGCCAGCAGTTATAGGGACTACCCGGTCACCGGGGAGCTGTTTTTT,CASSYRDYPVTGELFF
few,TRBJ2-1,TRBV18,16,.,TGTGCCAGCTCATTTACCCCGGGACTGATAAACAATGAGCAGTTCTTC,CASSFTPGLINNEQFF
.,TRBJ1-2,TRBV28,15,.,TGTGCCAGCAGTTTAATCGGCCGGGAGGCCTATGGCTACACCTTC,CASSLIGREAYGYTF
.,TRBJ2-6,TRBV10-3,17,.,TGTGCCATCAGTGAGTCGGCTAGCAGCCCTGGGGCCAACGTCCTGACTTTC,CAISESASSPGANVLTF
once,TRBJ2-7,TRBV28,15,TRBD2,TGTGCCAGCAGTTTTGCTAGCGGGATAACCTACGAGCAGTACTTC,CASSFASGITYEQYF
.,TRBJ2-7,TRBV6-5,15,TRBD1,TGTGCCAGCAGTTTGACAGGGGGCTTCTCCTACGAGCAGTACTTC,CASSLTGGFSYEQYF
few,TRBJ2-7,TRBV10-3,13,.,TGTGCCATCAGTGACGGCAGGGCCTACGAGCAGTACTTC,CAISDGRAYEQYF
.,TRBJ2-4,TRBV7-2,19,.,TGTGCCAGCAGCTTAGTTCCGGACGAGGGGGCGGGGGCCAAAAACATTCAGTACTTC,CASSLVPDEGAGAKNIQYF
.,TRBJ1-5,TRBV19,16,.,TGTGCCAGTAGTATAGTCCCCTCCTATAGCAATCAGCCCCAGCATTTT,CASSIVPSYSNQPQHF
.,TRBJ2-5,TRBV7-9,15,TRBD2,TGTGCCAGCAGCTCTAGCGGGAGGGTAGGGGAGACCCAGTACTTC,CASSSSGRVGETQYF
.,TRBJ1-5,TRBV10-3,15,TRBD1,TGTGCCACCCGGACAGGGGGCGCACCCAATCAGCCCCAGCATTTT,CATRTGGAPNQPQHF
.,TRBJ1-5,TRBV5-5,14,.,TGTGCCAGCAGCCGCGACAGCGTCAATCAGCCCCAGCATTTT,CASSRDSVNQPQHF
.,TRBJ2-1,TRBV10-2,15,.,TGCGCCAGCAGTTTCCCGGGAGACGGTTACAATGAGCAGTTCTTC,CASSFPGDGYNEQFF
.,TRBJ1-1,TRBV9,13,.,TGTGCCAGCAGCTTTAGCAGGGACACTGAAGCTTTCTTT,CASSFSRDTEAFF
.,TRBJ2-1,TRBV6-2/TRBV6-3,15,TRBD2,TGTGCCAGCAGTCTCACTAGCGGGCCCTACAATGAGCAGTTCTTC,CASSLTSGPYNEQFF
many,TRBJ2-1,TRBV19,15,TRBD2,TGTGCCAGTAGTATTTCTAGCGGGGAATACAATGAGCAGTTCTTC,CASSISSGEYNEQFF
.,TRBJ1-1,TRBV27,15,.,TGTGCCAGCAGTTTCGGGGGGTCCCGTCCGACTGAAGCTTTCTTT,CASSFGGSRPTEAFF
.,TRBJ2-1,TRBV10-1,16,.,TGCGCCAGCAGTGAGGGTTGGGGCTCTGCCTACAATGAGCAGTTCTTC,CASSEGWGSAYNEQFF
.,TRBJ1-5,TRBV10-1,16,TRBD1,TGCGCCAGCAGTGAGCCACAGGGGGCTCAGTATCAGCCCCAGCATTTT,CASSEPQGAQYQPQHF
.,TRBJ1-6,TRBV7-2,15,.,TGTGCCAGCAGCTTAGTCGAAGGAGGTCTTTCACCCCTCCACTTT,CASSLVEGGLSPLHF
.,TRBJ2-2,TRBV7-3,15,.,TGTGCCAGCAGCTTAAACCCACAGGGTGCCGGGGAGCTGTTTTTT,CASSLNPQGAGELFF
.,TRBJ2-7,TRBV18,13,.,TGTGCCAGCTCACCACCTGAGGGAAACGAGCAGTACTTC,CASSPPEGNEQYF
.,TRBJ1-4,TRBV7-9,15,.,TGTGCCAGCAGCTTAGTCTGGGAGTTCGGTGAAAAACTGTTTTTT,CASSLVWEFGEKLFF
.,TRBJ2-7,TRBV5-6,14,TRBD1,TGTGCCAGCAGCAGCTGGGACAGCTCCTACGAGCAGTACTTC,CASSSWDSSYEQYF
.,TRBJ2-1,TRBV19,15,TRBD1,TGTGCCAGTAGTATAGATCAGGGGGCCTACAATGAGCAGTTCTTC,CASSIDQGAYNEQFF
.,TRBJ2-3,TRBV28,16,TRBD2,TGTGCCAGCAGTTTGGGGCTAGCGGATAACACAGATACGCAGTATTTT,CASSLGLADNTDTQYF
.,TRBJ2-7,TRBV10-2,13,.,TGCGCCAGCAGTCTGTGGACTATCGACGAGCAGTACTTC,CASSLWTIDEQYF
.,TRBJ2-7,TRBV10-3,13,TRBD1,TGTGCCACCCTGGACAGGGGGTCCTACGAGCAGTACTTC,CATLDRGSYEQYF
.,TRBJ2-7,TRBV6-5,16,.,TGTGCCAGCAGTTATACTGGGGGCCGAGGGGTCTACGAGCAGTACTTC,CASSYTGGRGVYEQYF
.,TRBJ2-3,TRBV5-1,14,.,TGCGCCAGCAGCTTTACTAGCCCGACAGATACGCAGTATTTT,CASSFTSPTDTQYF
few,TRBJ2-1,TRBV2,14,TRBD2,TGTGCCAGCAGTGAAAGGACTAGCGATAGTGAGCAGTTCTTC,CASSERTSDSEQFF
.,TRBJ1-1,TRBV7-6,15,TRBD1,TGTGCCAGCAGCTTGACAGGGGAAATGAACACTGAAGCTTTCTTT,CASSLTGEMNTEAFF
.,TRBJ2-7,TRBV7-6,16,TRBD2,TGTGCCAGCAGCTTACGGAGCGGGAGGGCCAGCGACGAGCAGTACTTC,CASSLRSGRASDEQYF
.,TRBJ2-1,TRBV12-5,17,TRBD2,TGTGCTAGTGGTCTCTCTAGCGGGATTACCCCCTACAATGAGCAGTTCTTC,CASGLSSGITPYNEQFF
.,TRBJ1-2,TRBV9,14,TRBD1,TGTGCCAGCAGCGAAGGGACAGGGAACTATGGCTACACCTTC,CASSEGTGNYGYTF
.,TRBJ2-3,TRBV18,17,TRBD2,TGTGCCAGCTCACCGCCGGGACTAGCGGGATCGATAGATACGCAGTATTTT,CASSPPGLAGSIDTQYF
.,TRBJ2-7,TRBV2,13,TRBD2,TGTGCCGGGCATAGCGGGCCTCAGAACGAGCAGTACTTC,CAGHSGPQNEQYF
.,TRBJ2-1,TRBV7-2,15,.,TGTGCCAGCAGCTCACTAGCTGCCGGCTACAATGAGCAGTTCTTC,CASSSLAAGYNEQFF
.,TRBJ2-7,TRBV6-5,15,.,TGTGCCAGCAGTTACTCGTCCAGGGGGGCCTACGAGCAGTACTTC,CASSYSSRGAYEQYF
few,TRBJ2-7,TRBV24-1,15,.,TGTGCCACCAGTGAACAGCGGAGCCCCCCGCGTCTAAGGTACTTC,CATSEQRSPPRLRYF
.,TRBJ2-5,TRBV9,14,.,TGTGCCAGCAGCGTAGACGACTATCAAGAGACCCAGTACTTC,CASSVDDYQETQYF
.,TRBJ1-5,TRBV2,14,TRBD1,TGTGCCAGCGGGGACAGGGATGGCAATCAGCCCCAGCATTTT,CASGDRDGNQPQHF
.,TRBJ2-1,TRBV27,14,.,TGTGCCAGCAGTCCCGAACTACTAGCCTATGAGCAGTTCTTC,CASSPELLAYEQFF
few,TRBJ2-1,TRBV6-2/TRBV6-3,17,.,TGTGCCAGCACCCCGCCCACGGGGGACCCGGGGAGCAATGAGCAGTTCTTC,CASTPPTGDPGSNEQFF
.,TRBJ1-2,TRBV3-1/TRBV3-2,14,.,TGTGCCAGCAGCCCGCCGGGGAATACGCGAGGCTACACCTTC,CASSPPGNTRGYTF
.,TRBJ2-7,TRBV5-6,16,.,TGTGCCAGCAGCCCCACTTCGGGGGACAGTTCCTACGAGCAGTACTTC,CASSPTSGDSSYEQYF
.,TRBJ1-2,TRBV30,15,TRBD1,TGTGCCTGGGGACAGGGGGGAAACTTTAACTATGGCTACACCTTC,CAWGQGGNFNYGYTF
.,TRBJ2-7,TRBV4-2,17,TRBD2,TGTGCCAGCAGCCAGGGGGGGACCAATCCCACGGAGAACGAGCAGTACTTC,CASSQGGTNPTENEQYF